What follows are 13 T cell receptor beta chains derived from one specimen sequenced in a study of cytomegalovirus exposure and HLA in healthy donors. Using immunoSEQ multiplex PCR, the repertoire was profiled, and TCRdb retains in-frame clones only, with some absent. This sample has fewer than 130,000 clones, with around 89% found just once. The sample taken for sequencing was PBMCs. Receptors originate from a woman in her thirties in good health and CMV-seropositive.

The V and J genes are TRBV18 and TRBJ2-7, with 7 bases fitting TRBD1. This CDR3 contains 16 residues. With 2 bases clipped from V and 6 bases from J, the junction kept 13 bases outside the gene matches. Germline CDR1 and CDR2: KGHSH and LQKENI. DNA of the CDR3: TGTGCCAGCTCACCAAGGCAGGGGGTCCTAAACGGCGAGCAGTACTTC. Residues: CASSPRQGVLNGEQYF.

The chain joins TRBV5-1 to TRBJ2-3; D gene unclear. Between the trimmed V and J ends, which lost 0 bases and 5 bases, there was a span of 10 bases. There are 14 residues in the CDR3. Germline CDR1 is SGHRS and CDR2 is YFSETQ. In nucleotides, the CDR3 is TGCGCCAGCAGCTTGGTGGTAGCCGGAGATACGCAGTATTTT. It yields the protein CASSLVVAGDTQYF.

V usage is TRBV4-1 and J usage is TRBJ2-1; no clear D. Per germline, CDR1 MGHRA and CDR2 YSYEKL. Trimming took 3 bases from V and 2 from J, leaving 8 bases between them. The CDR3 is 14 amino acids. Here the CDR3 DNA reads TGCGCCAGCAGCCAGGGCCTCCCCTACAATGAGCAGTTCTTC. Protein sequence: CASSQGLPYNEQFF.

The chain joins TRBV7-2 to TRBJ2-5, with D unresolved. CDR1 is SGHTA, CDR2 FQGNSA, per germline. The length of the CDR3 is 14 residues. The V end lost 5 bases, the J end lost 2 bases, and 12 bases lay between the germline ends. CDR3 nucleotides: TGTGCCAGCAGCCCTGTATTTACTCAAGAGACCCAGTACTTC. Its translation: CASSPVFTQETQYF.

This chain uses TRBV7-3 with TRBJ2-3, with 8 bases matching TRBD2. The germline V gene has CDR1 SGHTA and CDR2 FQGTGA. The CDR3 has 14 residues. V was pared by 5 bases and J by 7 bases, with 8 bases of the junction left unmatched. The CDR3 nucleotides read TGTGCCAGCAGCCCGGTGGCGGGAGGTTATACGCAGTATTTT. Translated, it gives CASSPVAGGYTQYF.

J is TRBJ2-7 and V is TRBV7-9; D might be TRBD1 (5 bases). The germline gives CDR1 SEHNR, CDR2 FQNEAQ (reference sequence). V was shortened by 4 bases and J by 4 bases, with 17 bases between the two germline ends. This CDR3 is 15 amino acids long. The CDR3 reads CASSSDKSIIYEQYF. DNA of the CDR3: TGTGCCAGCAGCTCGGACAAGTCGATTATTTACGAGCAGTACTTC.

This chain connects TRBV30 to TRBJ2-5, with D uncertain. The length of the CDR3 is 13 residues. The ends were cut back, 2 bases at V and 4 bases at J, with 11 bases in the middle. Germline V gene lookup returns CDR1 GTSNPN and CDR2 SVGIG (reference sequence). As DNA, the CDR3 is TGTGCCTGGAGTATAACGTCCGGAGAGACCCAGTACTTC. It yields the protein CAWSITSGETQYF. The full variable domain, its missing parts supplied by reference TRBV30 and TRBJ2-5, is SQTIHQWPATLVQPVGSPLSLECTVEGTSNPNLYWYRQAAGRGLQLLFYSVGIGQISSEVPQNLSASRPQDRQFILSSKKLLLSDSGFYLCAWSITSGETQYFGPGTRLLVL.

This chain uses TRBV5-6 with TRBJ1-5, with 10 bases fitting TRBD1. The CDR3 is 15 amino acids. Germline V gives CDR1 SGHDT, CDR2 YYEEEE. The trim removed 1 base at V and 6 bases at J, leaving 4 bases unmatched. The CDR3 DNA reads TGTGCCAGCAGCTTGTGGGACAGGGGTAGTCAGCCCCAGCATTTT. Amino acid sequence: CASSLWDRGSQPQHF.

V and J are TRBV28 and TRBJ2-7; D is uncertain. This CDR3 spans 13 amino acids. V gave up 4 bases and J gave up 2 bases, with 9 bases separating them. Per the germline V gene, CDR1 is MDHEN and CDR2 is SYDVKM. In DNA form, the CDR3 reads TGTGCCAGCAGTTCCCAGGTAACCTACGAGCAGTACTTC. Translation gives CASSSQVTYEQYF.

The V and J genes are TRBV7-2 and TRBJ1-2; 7 bases line up with TRBD1. CDR3 length: 14 residues. In germline, CDR1 is SGHTA, CDR2 FQGNSA. V lost 5 bases and J lost 5; bases outside the gene matches: 8. CDR3 DNA sequence: TGTGCCAGCAGCCCGAACACAGGGGTTTATGGCTACACCTTC. It specifies CASSPNTGVYGYTF. Full variable domain (outside the CDR3, taken from reference TRBV7-2 and TRBJ1-2): GAGVSQSPSNKVTEKGKDVELRCDPISGHTALYWYRQSLGQGLEFLIYFQGNSAPDKSGLPSDRFSAERTGGSVSTLTIQRTQQEDSAVYLCASSPNTGVYGYTFGSGTRLTVV.

The rearrangement links TRBV25-1 to TRBJ1-3; TRBD1 matches 8 bases. The CDR3 extends over 14 amino acids. The V gene end was trimmed by 8 bases and the J gene end by 0 bases; junction bases not matched to a gene: 3. Germline-derived CDR1 and CDR2 are MGHDK and SYGVNS. CDR3 sequence reads: CASGDRYSGNTIYF. As DNA, the CDR3 is TGTGCCAGCGGGGACAGGTACTCTGGAAACACCATATATTTT. The full variable domain, completed using reference TRBV25-1 and TRBJ1-3, is EADIYQTPRYLVIGTGKKITLECSQTMGHDKMYWYQQDPGMELHLIHYSYGVNSTEKGDLSSESTVSRIRTEHFPLTLESARPSHTSQYLCASGDRYSGNTIYFGEGSWLTVV.

V gene TRBV19 combines with J gene TRBJ2-7; the match to TRBD2 covers 8 bases. Germline loops: CDR1 LNHDA, CDR2 SQIVND (reference sequence). This CDR3 has 17 amino acids. V lost 1 base to trimming and J lost 3 bases; unmatched junction nucleotides: 11. The CDR3 sequence: CASSIASSGVRIYEQYF. CDR3 DNA sequence: TGTGCCAGTAGTATAGCCAGTAGCGGGGTAAGAATCTACGAGCAGTACTTC.

In DNA form, the CDR3 reads TGTGCCAGCAGTGCCGTAACTAGCGGGAGGGCCCTCCAGAGAACCGGGGAGCTGTTTTTT. This sequence encodes CASSAVTSGRALQRTGELFF. V gene TRBV6-1 combines with J gene TRBJ2-2; the match to TRBD2 covers 13 bases. The V gene's germline CDR1 is MNHNS and CDR2 SASEGT. The junction had 16 bases not matched to a gene; V was cut back by 4 bases and J by 5 bases. This CDR3 contains 20 residues.